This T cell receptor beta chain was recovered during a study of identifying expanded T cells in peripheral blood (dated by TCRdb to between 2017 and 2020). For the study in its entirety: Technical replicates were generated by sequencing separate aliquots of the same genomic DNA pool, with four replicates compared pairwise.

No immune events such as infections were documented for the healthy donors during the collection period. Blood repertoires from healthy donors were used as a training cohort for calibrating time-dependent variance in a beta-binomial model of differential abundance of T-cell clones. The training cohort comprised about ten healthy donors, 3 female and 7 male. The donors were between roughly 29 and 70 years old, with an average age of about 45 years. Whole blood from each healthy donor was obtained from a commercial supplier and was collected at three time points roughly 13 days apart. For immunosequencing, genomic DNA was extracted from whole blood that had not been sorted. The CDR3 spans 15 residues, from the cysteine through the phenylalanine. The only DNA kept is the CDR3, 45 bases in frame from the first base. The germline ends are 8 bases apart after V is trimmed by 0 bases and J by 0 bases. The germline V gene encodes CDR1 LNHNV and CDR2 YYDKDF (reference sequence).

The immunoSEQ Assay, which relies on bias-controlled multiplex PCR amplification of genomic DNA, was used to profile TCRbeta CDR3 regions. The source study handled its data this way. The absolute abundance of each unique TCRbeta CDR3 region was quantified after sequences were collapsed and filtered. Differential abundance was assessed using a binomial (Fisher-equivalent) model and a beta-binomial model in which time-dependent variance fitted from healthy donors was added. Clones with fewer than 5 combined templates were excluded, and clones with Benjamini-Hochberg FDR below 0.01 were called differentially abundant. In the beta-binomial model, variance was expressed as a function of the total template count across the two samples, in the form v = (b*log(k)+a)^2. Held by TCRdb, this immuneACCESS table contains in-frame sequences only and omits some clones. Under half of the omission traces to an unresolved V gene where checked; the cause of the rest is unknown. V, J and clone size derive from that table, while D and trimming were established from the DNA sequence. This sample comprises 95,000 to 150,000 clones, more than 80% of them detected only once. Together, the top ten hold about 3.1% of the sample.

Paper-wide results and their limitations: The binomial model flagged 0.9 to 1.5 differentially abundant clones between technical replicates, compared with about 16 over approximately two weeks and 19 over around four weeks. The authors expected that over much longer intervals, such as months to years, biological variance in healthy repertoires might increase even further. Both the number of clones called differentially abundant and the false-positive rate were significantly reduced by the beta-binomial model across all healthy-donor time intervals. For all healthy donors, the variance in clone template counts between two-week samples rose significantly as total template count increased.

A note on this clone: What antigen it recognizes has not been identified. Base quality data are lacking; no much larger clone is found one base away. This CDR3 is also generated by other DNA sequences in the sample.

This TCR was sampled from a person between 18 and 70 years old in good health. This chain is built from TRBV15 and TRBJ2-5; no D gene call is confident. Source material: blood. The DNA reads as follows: TGTGCCACCAGCAGAGATAGCCCCTACCAAGAGACCCAGTACTTC. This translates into CATSRDSPYQETQYF. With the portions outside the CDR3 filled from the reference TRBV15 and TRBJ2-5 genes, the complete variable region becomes DAMVIQNPRYQVTQFGKPVTLSCSQTLNHNVMYWYQQKSSQAPKLLFHYYDKDFNNEADTPDNFQSRRPNTSFCFLDIRSPGLGDTAMYLCATSRDSPYQETQYFGPGTRLLVL.